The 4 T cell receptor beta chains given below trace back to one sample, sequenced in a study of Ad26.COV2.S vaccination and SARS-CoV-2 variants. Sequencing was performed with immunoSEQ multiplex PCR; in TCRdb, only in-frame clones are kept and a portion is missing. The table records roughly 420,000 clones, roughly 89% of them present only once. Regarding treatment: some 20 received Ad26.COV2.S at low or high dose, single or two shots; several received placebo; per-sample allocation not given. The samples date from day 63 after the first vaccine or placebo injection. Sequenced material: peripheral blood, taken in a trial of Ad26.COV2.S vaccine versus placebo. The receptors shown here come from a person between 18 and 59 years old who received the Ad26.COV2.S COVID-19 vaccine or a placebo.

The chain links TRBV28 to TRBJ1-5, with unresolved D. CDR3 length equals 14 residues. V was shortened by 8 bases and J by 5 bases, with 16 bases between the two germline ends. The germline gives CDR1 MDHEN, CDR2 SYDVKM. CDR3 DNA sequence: TGTGCCAGCCTTCCGGGATCCCGTGATCAGCCCCAGCATTTT. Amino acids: CASLPGSRDQPQHF. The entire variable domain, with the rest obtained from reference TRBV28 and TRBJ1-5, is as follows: DVKVTQSSRYLVKRTGEKVFLECVQDMDHENMFWYRQDPGLGLRLIYFSYDVKMKEKGDIPEGYSVSREKKERFSLILESASTNQTSMYLCASLPGSRDQPQHFGDGTRLSIL.

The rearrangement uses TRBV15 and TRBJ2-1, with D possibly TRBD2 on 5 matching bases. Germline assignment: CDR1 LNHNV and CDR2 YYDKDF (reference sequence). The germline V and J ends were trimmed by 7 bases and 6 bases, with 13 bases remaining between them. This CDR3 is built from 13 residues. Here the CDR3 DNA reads TGTGCCACCACAAGGGAGCCGGGCAATGAGCAGTTCTTC. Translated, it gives CATTREPGNEQFF.

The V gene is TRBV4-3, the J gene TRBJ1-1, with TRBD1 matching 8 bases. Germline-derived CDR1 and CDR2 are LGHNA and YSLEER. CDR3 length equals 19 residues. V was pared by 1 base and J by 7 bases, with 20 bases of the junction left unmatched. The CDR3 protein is CASSQVMTGATFYPFEAFF. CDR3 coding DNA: TGCGCCAGCAGCCAAGTAATGACAGGGGCTACATTCTACCCTTTTGAAGCTTTCTTT.

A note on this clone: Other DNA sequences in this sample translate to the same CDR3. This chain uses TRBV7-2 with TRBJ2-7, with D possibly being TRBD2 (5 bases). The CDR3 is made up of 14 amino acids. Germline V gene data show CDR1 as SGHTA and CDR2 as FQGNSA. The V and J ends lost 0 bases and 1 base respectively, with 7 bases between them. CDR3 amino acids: CASSLAGGSYEQYF. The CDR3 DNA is TGTGCCAGCAGCTTAGCAGGAGGATCCTACGAGCAGTACTTC.